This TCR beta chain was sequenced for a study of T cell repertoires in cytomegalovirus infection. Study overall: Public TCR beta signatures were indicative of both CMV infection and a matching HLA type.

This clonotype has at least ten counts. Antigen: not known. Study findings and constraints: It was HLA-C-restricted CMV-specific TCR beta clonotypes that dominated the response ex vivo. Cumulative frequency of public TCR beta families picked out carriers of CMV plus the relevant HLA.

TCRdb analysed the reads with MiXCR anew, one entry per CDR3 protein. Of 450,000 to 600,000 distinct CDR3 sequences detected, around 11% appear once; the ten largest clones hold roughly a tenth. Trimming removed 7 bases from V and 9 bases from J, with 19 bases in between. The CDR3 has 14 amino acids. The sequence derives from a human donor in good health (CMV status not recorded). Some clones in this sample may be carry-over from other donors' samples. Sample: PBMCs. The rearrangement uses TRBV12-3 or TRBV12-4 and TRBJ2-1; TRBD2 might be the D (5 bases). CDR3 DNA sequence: TGTGCCAGCACCACTACTAGTGAGCATAGTGAGCAGTTCTTC. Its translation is CASTTTSEHSEQFF.